The 10 T cell receptor beta chains reported below all come from one sample, sequenced in a study of cytomegalovirus exposure and HLA in healthy donors. The PCR used 60 Vbeta and 13 Jbeta primers. Only in-frame clones appear in the TCRdb table, and some are missing; sequencing was by immunoSEQ multiplex PCR. The sample consists of about 120,000 clones, over 60% of them appearing once. Sequencing was carried out using PBMCs. Every receptor here comes from a young man in good health and CMV-seronegative.

The V call is TRBV6-5, the J call TRBJ1-3, with a possible D match to TRBD1 (6 bases). Germline V gene data show CDR1 as MNHEY and CDR2 as SVGAGI. CDR3 size: 16 residues. V gave up 0 bases and J gave up 3 bases, with 12 bases separating them. The CDR3 coding sequence is TGTGCCAGCAGTTACTCGACTCAGGGGAGTGGAAACACCATATATTTT. Translating gives CASSYSTQGSGNTIYF.

This clone was counted a single time. The chain links TRBV29-1 to TRBJ1-2, with D possibly TRBD1 on 5 matching bases. The CDR3 has 13 amino acids. The germline V gene has CDR1 SQVTM and CDR2 ANQGSEA. The V gene lost 3 bases and the J gene lost 8 bases, with 16 bases spanning the gap. The CDR3 spells CSVDDQGLFGYTF. The CDR3 nucleotides read TGCAGCGTTGACGACCAGGGACTCTTCGGCTACACCTTC.

The V gene is TRBV23-1, the J gene TRBJ2-6, with a tentative D call TRBD1 (6 bases). TRBV23-1 is annotated as an ORF whose role is uncertain. V gave up 3 bases and J gave up 0 bases, with 18 bases separating them. The CDR3 sequence is 19 residues long. Written as DNA, the CDR3 is TGCGCCAGCAGTCAGCCGATCGACAGGCGGGTCTCTGGGGCCAACGTCCTGACTTTC. It is translated as CASSQPIDRRVSGANVLTF.

J is TRBJ2-5 and V is TRBV4-1; 11 bases fit TRBD1. The CDR3 spans 17 residues. The germline gives CDR1 MGHRA, CDR2 YSYEKL. With 2 bases clipped from V and 7 bases from J, the junction kept 12 bases outside the gene matches. This chain's CDR3 is CASSQLNPGQGVGTQYF. CDR3 sequence (DNA): TGCGCCAGCAGCCAACTCAATCCGGGACAGGGGGTAGGGACCCAGTACTTC.

This clone was detected only once. At one end, the junction sequence differs from germline, possibly due to a read error. V is TRBV5-1 and J is TRBJ1-2, with TRBD1 identical over 7 bases. Germline-derived CDR1 and CDR2 are SGHRS and YFSETQ. CDR3 length equals 14 residues. The CDR3 loop reads CASSISQGLGGYIF. Here the CDR3 DNA reads TGCGCCAGCAGCATATCACAGGGGTTAGGTGGCTACATCTTC.

In nucleotides, the CDR3 is TGTGCCAGCAGCCCCCGGACTAGCGGGACCCAGTACTTC. It encodes CASSPRTSGTQYF. The chain uses TRBV7-6 and TRBJ2-5; TRBD2 agrees at 10 bases. Germline lookup yields CDR1 SGHVS and CDR2 FNYEAQ. The V segment lost 5 bases and the J segment 7 bases; nucleotides outside the gene matches: 4. The CDR3 sequence is 13 residues long.

The chain's CDR3 is CASSLGGQPVYGYTF. For the CDR3, the DNA is TGTGCCAGCAGCTTGGGAGGACAGCCCGTCTATGGCTACACCTTC. This chain joins TRBV5-4 and TRBJ1-2; possibly TRBD1 for D (6 bases). The CDR3 covers 15 residues. The germline V and J ends were trimmed by 0 bases and 4 bases, with 13 bases remaining between them. The V gene's germline CDR1 is SGHNT and CDR2 YYREEE (reference sequence).

The table lists this clone with a few counts. V usage is TRBV4-1 and J usage is TRBJ1-1; tentatively, D is TRBD1 (6 bases). CDR1 is MGHRA, CDR2 YSYEKL, per germline. This CDR3 spans 16 amino acids. Between the trimmed V and J ends, which lost 3 bases and 1 base, there was a span of 15 bases. In DNA, the CDR3 is TGCGCCAGCAGCCACCTAGGGACATGGGGGAACACTGAAGCTTTCTTT. Translated, it gives CASSHLGTWGNTEAFF.

Worth noting for this clone: Other nucleotide sequences in the sample specify the same CDR3. The rearrangement links TRBV4-1 to TRBJ2-1; 12 bases are shared with TRBD2. Germline V lookup: CDR1 MGHRA, CDR2 YSYEKL. V trimming: 10 bases; J trimming: 5 bases; junction bases outside the gene matches: 12. The CDR3 is 16 residues long. The CDR3 DNA reads TGCGCCACCAGTCGACTAGCGGGAGTGGAGCACAATGAGCAGTTCTTC. This translates into CATSRLAGVEHNEQFF.

This clone has just a few counts. V usage is TRBV6-1 and J usage is TRBJ1-1; 8 bases line up with TRBD1. The germline V gene has CDR1 MNHNS and CDR2 SASEGT. The CDR3 spans 14 residues. Unmatched junction bases numbered 4, after V lost 4 bases and J lost 3 bases. The CDR3: CASSAKTGDTEAFF. In DNA, the CDR3 is TGTGCCAGCAGTGCCAAGACAGGGGACACTGAAGCTTTCTTT.